A single sample is the source of the 14 T cell receptor beta chains below, sequenced in a study of cytomegalovirus exposure and HLA in healthy donors. Sequencing used immunoSEQ multiplex PCR; TCRdb keeps in-frame clones, though not all of them. This table holds 100,000 to 150,000 clones, approximately 87% found once. The specimen sequenced was PBMCs. Receptors were obtained from a woman in her thirties in good health and CMV-seronegative.

The chain carries TRBV7-9 and TRBJ2-2; 7 bases map to TRBD2. Germline values: CDR1 SEHNR, CDR2 FQNEAQ (reference sequence). The CDR3 contains 16 residues. V gave up 5 bases and J gave up 1 base; unmatched junction bases: 7. In nucleotides, the CDR3 is TGTGCCAGCAGCCCGGGGGTAGCGGGGAACACCGGGGAGCTGTTTTTT. Protein product: CASSPGVAGNTGELFF.

The genes are TRBV9 and TRBJ2-5, with 7 bases identical to TRBD2. The J segment lost 5 bases and the V segment lost 4 bases, leaving 11 bases of the junction unmatched. Germline CDR1 reads SGDLS; CDR2 reads YYNGEE. The CDR3 has 15 amino acids. CDR3 loop: CASSLRGQGGETQYF. As DNA, the CDR3 is TGTGCCAGCAGCCTTCGAGGCCAGGGAGGGGAGACCCAGTACTTC.

The V and J genes are TRBV5-4 and TRBJ2-5; 7 bases are a match to TRBD1. The CDR3 contains 16 residues. After removal of 4 bases from V and 5 bases from J, the junction contained 14 bases not matched to a gene. Germline assignment: CDR1 SGHNT and CDR2 YYREEE (reference sequence). CDR3 bases: TGTGCCAGCAGCAACCACAGGGGTGTCCAAGGGGAGACCCAGTACTTC. As protein: CASSNHRGVQGETQYF.

The table lists this clone with a count of one. The chain links TRBV11-2 to TRBJ2-7; TRBD1 matches 8 bases. V shed 0 bases and J 5 bases; nucleotides not matched to a gene: 9. Germline V gene data show CDR1 as SGHAT and CDR2 as FQNNGV. The CDR3 totals 16 residues. The CDR3 here is CASSLDGQGAVDEQYF. CDR3 nucleotide sequence: TGTGCCAGCAGCTTAGATGGCCAGGGGGCGGTGGACGAGCAGTACTTC. The full variable domain, with the rest looked up from reference TRBV11-2 and TRBJ2-7, is EAGVAQSPRYKIIEKRQSVAFWCNPISGHATLYWYQQILGQGPKLLIQFQNNGVVDDSQLPKDRFSAERLKGVDSTLKIQPAKLEDSAVYLCASSLDGQGAVDEQYFGPGTRLTVT.

The rearrangement joins TRBV11-3 to TRBJ2-5, with TRBD1 matching over 9 bases. Germline CDR1 SGHNT, CDR2 YENEEA. The length of the CDR3 is 16 residues. J gave up 1 base and V 5 bases, and 8 bases lay outside the gene matches. CDR3 region: CASSPGGQGTQETQYF. CDR3 nucleotide sequence: TGTGCCAGCAGCCCAGGGGGACAGGGAACCCAAGAGACCCAGTACTTC.

The chain joins TRBV7-8 to TRBJ2-4; tentatively, D is TRBD2 (6 bases). There are 17 residues in the CDR3. V dropped 2 bases and J dropped 0 bases, with 14 bases sitting between them. Germline values: CDR1 SGHVS, CDR2 FQNEAQ. CDR3 loop: CASSLTTGVTAKNIQYF. The CDR3 DNA sequence: TGTGCCAGCAGCTTAACGACGGGGGTTACAGCCAAAAACATTCAGTACTTC.

The rearrangement joins TRBV11-2 to TRBJ2-5; a possible D gene is TRBD1 (6 bases). Germline loops: CDR1 SGHAT, CDR2 FQNNGV. The length of the CDR3 is 14 residues. The V and J ends lost 5 bases and 1 base respectively, with 11 bases between them. CDR3 in DNA: TGTGCCAGCAGCCTCGACAGGCCCCAAGAGACCCAGTACTTC. Its protein product is CASSLDRPQETQYF.

The chain couples TRBV9 to TRBJ1-2; TRBD1 might be the D (6 bases). CDR1 is SGDLS, CDR2 YYNGEE, per germline. The CDR3 contains 14 residues. Trimming left V 6 bases short and J 7 bases short, with 19 bases between. Here the CDR3 reads CASNPSSTGIGYTF. The CDR3, as DNA: TGTGCCAGCAACCCATCCAGTACAGGGATTGGCTACACCTTC.

V is TRBV27 and J is TRBJ2-7; TRBD2 agrees at 8 bases. V shed 0 bases and J 6 bases; nucleotides not matched to a gene: 1. Germline values: CDR1 MNHEY, CDR2 SMNVEV (reference sequence). The CDR3 runs 13 residues. Here the CDR3 DNA reads TGTGCCAGCAGTTTATCCAGCGGGGGCGAGCAGTACTTC. Translated: CASSLSSGGEQYF.

The V gene is TRBV19, the J gene TRBJ1-2, with 8 bases lining up with TRBD1. CDR1 is LNHDA and CDR2 is SQIVND in the germline V gene (reference sequence). The trim removed 5 bases at V and 6 bases at J, leaving 11 bases unmatched. CDR3 length: 15 residues. CDR3 sequence reads: CASSVRQGFRDGYTF. Written as DNA, the CDR3 is TGTGCCAGTAGTGTCCGACAGGGGTTCAGGGATGGCTACACCTTC.

The genes are TRBV5-4 and TRBJ2-5; 7 bases align to TRBD1. Germline V gives CDR1 SGHNT, CDR2 YYREEE (reference sequence). Germline trimming cut 4 bases from V and 1 base from J; bases unmatched to any gene: 4. This CDR3 comprises 14 residues. CDR3 sequence reads: CASSRTGSQETQYF. The CDR3, as DNA: TGTGCCAGCAGCCGGACAGGCTCCCAAGAGACCCAGTACTTC.

The chain carries TRBV30 and TRBJ2-7; D is unresolved. Germline CDR1 GTSNPN, CDR2 SVGIG (reference sequence). The CDR3 loop spans 16 amino acids. V lost 0 bases and J 0 bases, leaving 15 bases between the germline ends. CDR3 sequence reads: CAWSVLGRVDSYEQYF. CDR3 bases: TGTGCCTGGAGTGTACTGGGCAGAGTGGACTCCTACGAGCAGTACTTC.

Many counts were recorded for this clone. This chain joins TRBV11-2 and TRBJ1-1, with D hard to call. CDR1 and CDR2 from the germline V gene are SGHAT and FQNNGV. The germline V and J ends were trimmed by 4 bases and 1 base, with 7 bases remaining between them. The CDR3 length is 13 residues. This CDR3 is CASSYSGNTEAFF. In DNA, the CDR3 is TGTGCCAGCAGCTATTCGGGGAACACTGAAGCTTTCTTT.

The chain joins TRBV9 to TRBJ1-6, with D tentatively TRBD1 (6 bases). V was clipped by 4 bases and J by 10 bases, with 21 bases between them. CDR3 length: 16 residues. The germline V gene has CDR1 SGDLS and CDR2 YYNGEE. The CDR3 region has the DNA TGTGCCAGCAGCTTATCTAAGGGGGAGGGAGCGTCACCCCTCCACTTT. Its protein is CASSLSKGEGASPLHF.